This TCR beta chain stems from a study of cytomegalovirus exposure and HLA in healthy donors. About this clone itself: Its specificity is unknown.

The study, taken as a whole, reports: A cluster of highly shared sequence variants was likely a sequencing artifact.

This PCR relied on a set of 60 Vbeta primers and 13 Jbeta primers. Generated by immunoSEQ multiplex PCR, the TCRdb table keeps only in-frame clones and is missing some. Seen here are approximately 130,000 clones, over 75% observed once, and the top ten hold almost 6%. This TCR was recovered from a woman between 35 and 50 years old in good health and CMV-seropositive. Sequencing was done on a sample of PBMCs.

CDR3: CAIRGALRSYEQYF. In DNA, the CDR3 is TGTGCCATCAGGGGGGCCCTGCGCTCCTACGAGCAGTACTTC. The chain joins TRBV10-3 to TRBJ2-5; a possible D gene is TRBD1 (6 bases). The J call may be faulty, since TRBJ2-7 better matches the DNA end. The CDR3 totals 14 residues. CDR1 ENHRY and CDR2 SYGVKD come from the germline V gene.